A single sample is the source of the 9 T cell receptor beta chains below, sequenced in a study of cytomegalovirus exposure and HLA in healthy donors. The PCR had 60 Vbeta and 13 Jbeta primers. Only in-frame clones appear in the TCRdb table, and some are missing; sequencing was by immunoSEQ multiplex PCR. The sample records fewer than 150,000 clones, 80% being singletons. Sequences were obtained from PBMCs. The receptors derive from a man aged 35 to 55 in good health and CMV-seropositive.

V gene TRBV2 combines with J gene TRBJ2-7, with TRBD1 matching over 10 bases. Germline V gene sequence: CDR1 SNHLY, CDR2 FYNNEI. The junction had 8 bases not matched to a gene; V was cut back by 10 bases and J by 2 bases. CDR3 length: 14 amino acids. The CDR3 bases are TGTGCCATTGGGACAGGGGCCCTACCCTACGAGCAGTACTTC. This encodes CAIGTGALPYEQYF.

This clone appeared a single time. V and J are TRBV28 and TRBJ1-2, with D possibly being TRBD1 (6 bases). The germline V gene has CDR1 MDHEN and CDR2 SYDVKM. CDR3 length: 13 amino acids. The germline V and J ends were trimmed by 2 bases and 8 bases, with 12 bases remaining between them. This CDR3 is CASSLLAGEGYTF. Written as DNA, the CDR3 is TGTGCCAGCAGTTTACTGGCAGGGGAGGGCTACACCTTC.

The chain recombines TRBV28 with TRBJ2-1; D perhaps matches TRBD1 (5 bases). The germline V gene encodes CDR1 MDHEN and CDR2 SYDVKM. This CDR3 is built from 15 residues. V lost 7 bases and J 0 bases, leaving 13 bases between the germline ends. The CDR3 nucleotides read TGTGCCAGCACTTCCCGACAGAGCTCCTACAATGAGCAGTTCTTC. Residues: CASTSRQSSYNEQFF. The whole variable domain, filled in from reference TRBV28 and TRBJ2-1, reads DVKVTQSSRYLVKRTGEKVFLECVQDMDHENMFWYRQDPGLGLRLIYFSYDVKMKEKGDIPEGYSVSREKKERFSLILESASTNQTSMYLCASTSRQSSYNEQFFGPGTRLTVL.

The chain employs TRBV7-9 and TRBJ1-5; weak D call: TRBD1 (5 bases). V was cut by 5 bases and J by 8 bases, with 22 bases left in between. The CDR3 has 16 residues. CDR1 SEHNR and CDR2 FQNEAQ come from the germline V gene (reference sequence). CDR3 sequence (DNA): TGTGCCAGCAGCCCCGGGAGAGTCAGCGGCAGGGAGCCCCAGCATTTT. Its translation: CASSPGRVSGREPQHF. Based on the CDR3 plus reference TRBV7-9 and TRBJ1-5, the full variable domain is DTGVSQNPRHKITKRGQNVTFRCDPISEHNRLYWYRQTLGQGPEFLTYFQNEAQLEKSRLLSDRFSAERPKGSFSTLEIQRTEQGDSAMYLCASSPGRVSGREPQHFGDGTRLSIL.

The CDR3 loop reads CASSLRQGWNNQPQHF. CDR3 DNA sequence: TGTGCCAGCAGCTTAAGACAGGGATGGAACAATCAGCCCCAGCATTTT. The V call is TRBV5-6, the J call TRBJ1-5, with 7 bases matching TRBD1. Germline V gene sequence: CDR1 SGHDT, CDR2 YYEEEE. J lost 3 bases, V lost 2 bases, and 8 bases had no gene match. The CDR3 length is 16 residues.

V and J are TRBV14 and TRBJ1-5; the D gene is possibly TRBD1 (6 bases). The CDR3 is 20 residues long. Germline CDR1 SGHDN, CDR2 FVKESK. The V and J ends lost 1 base and 3 bases respectively, with 25 bases between them. Written as DNA, the CDR3 is TGTGCCAGCAGCCAAGCGGTAAGGGGGGGGCCAAATCACCCCAATCAGCCCCAGCATTTT. The encoded protein is CASSQAVRGGPNHPNQPQHF. The whole variable domain, remainder taken from reference TRBV14 and TRBJ1-5, is EAGVTQFPSHSVIEKGQTVTLRCDPISGHDNLYWYRRVMGKEIKFLLHFVKESKQDESGMPNNRFLAERTGGTYSTLKVQPAELEDSGVYFCASSQAVRGGPNHPNQPQHFGDGTRLSIL.

The V and J genes are TRBV19 and TRBJ1-5, with TRBD1 as a possible D gene (6 bases). CDR3 length: 15 amino acids. V lost 5 bases and J lost 1, with 12 bases in between. CDR1 and CDR2 (germline): LNHDA, SQIVND (reference sequence). CDR3 loop: CASSLPGASNQPQHF. As DNA, the CDR3 is TGTGCCAGTAGTCTCCCAGGGGCGAGCAATCAGCCCCAGCATTTT. The variable domain in full, with the rest retrieved from reference TRBV19 and TRBJ1-5, is DGGITQSPKYLFRKEGQNVTLSCEQNLNHDAMYWYRQDPGQGLRLIYYSQIVNDFQKGDIAEGYSVSREKKESFPLTVTSAQKNPTAFYLCASSLPGASNQPQHFGDGTRLSIL.

This clone was seen only a few times. This chain joins TRBV4-1 and TRBJ1-6; 7 nucleotides align to TRBD1. V shed 0 bases and J 9 bases; nucleotides not matched to a gene: 11. The CDR3 is made up of 17 amino acids. Germline V lookup: CDR1 MGHRA, CDR2 YSYEKL. CDR3 sequence: CASSQEGGFFLGSPLHF. The CDR3 bases are TGCGCCAGCAGCCAAGAAGGGGGCTTTTTCTTGGGTTCACCCCTCCACTTT.

CDR3 residues: CASSYARETQYF. CDR3 coding DNA: TGTGCCAGCAGTTACGCGAGAGAGACCCAGTACTTC. This sequence joins TRBV6-6 and TRBJ2-5; D uncertain. The V gene lost 2 bases and the J gene lost 4 bases, with 5 bases spanning the gap. Germline CDR1 MNHNY, CDR2 SVGAGI (reference sequence). The CDR3 extends over 12 amino acids.